The 5 T cell receptor beta chains below come from one sample, sequenced in a study of blood T cell repertoires in COVID-19. The method was immunoSEQ multiplex PCR; TCRdb's version includes in-frame clones alone and lacks a portion of them. Among about 110,000 clones listed, under 75% were seen once. Sequencing used peripheral blood. These TCRs come from a man older than 75 with acute or convalescent COVID-19.

This clone was counted between two and nine times. The chain uses TRBV6-5 and TRBJ1-5; TRBD1 matches at 11 bases. The germline gives CDR1 MNHEY, CDR2 SVGAGI. Trimming removed 6 bases from V and 9 bases from J; junction bases left unmatched: 10. The CDR3 is 15 amino acids. CDR3 region: CASRGGQGALSPQHF. In DNA, the CDR3 is TGTGCCAGCAGAGGCGGACAGGGGGCGTTATCGCCCCAGCATTTT.

The rearrangement uses TRBV6-4 and TRBJ2-3; a possible D gene is TRBD1 (6 bases). The germline V gene encodes CDR1 MRHNA and CDR2 SNTAGT. The CDR3 loop spans 15 amino acids. The germline V and J ends were trimmed by 5 bases and 4 bases, with 16 bases remaining between them. The CDR3 bases are TGTGCCAGCAGTCCTACAGGGAATGTCGCAGATACGCAGTATTTT. Protein: CASSPTGNVADTQYF.

The chain combines TRBV19 with TRBJ2-7; 8 nucleotides line up with TRBD1. Germline assignment: CDR1 LNHDA and CDR2 SQIVND (reference sequence). The V and J ends lost 6 bases and 1 base, in that order; junction bases with no gene match: 17. The CDR3 is 18 amino acids. The CDR3: CASSRTGGSPGASYEQYF. The CDR3 bases are TGTGCCAGTAGCCGTACAGGGGGGAGCCCAGGGGCTTCCTACGAGCAGTACTTC.

The genes are TRBV19 and TRBJ1-3; D not certain. V shed 5 bases and J shed 0 bases, with 11 bases lying between them. Germline V CDR1 and CDR2: LNHDA, SQIVND (reference sequence). The CDR3 is 15 amino acids. The CDR3 nucleotides read TGTGCCAGTAGTTTCGGACTGATCTCTGGAAACACCATATATTTT. Translated: CASSFGLISGNTIYF. Full variable domain (rest looked up from reference TRBV19 and TRBJ1-3): DGGITQSPKYLFRKEGQNVTLSCEQNLNHDAMYWYRQDPGQGLRLIYYSQIVNDFQKGDIAEGYSVSREKKESFPLTVTSAQKNPTAFYLCASSFGLISGNTIYFGEGSWLTVV.

This clone was counted a few times. This chain links TRBV7-9 with TRBJ2-3, with 11 bases fitting TRBD2. Germline V gene sequence: CDR1 SEHNR, CDR2 FQNEAQ (reference sequence). Losses at the gene ends were 3 bases for V and 5 bases for J; bases not matched to a gene: 4. This CDR3 is built from 15 residues. CDR3 sequence reads: CASSFTSGSIDTQYF. Here the CDR3 DNA reads TGTGCCAGCAGCTTTACTAGCGGGAGTATAGATACGCAGTATTTT.